This paragraph reports one TCR beta chain. This sample was included in a study of sequential checkpoint blockade in melanoma. Turning to the study itself: Patients were randomized 1:1 to nivolumab-then-ipilimumab or ipilimumab-then-nivolumab first-line. Matched biopsies came pretreatment and at week 13 for some 21 patients. DNA from around 90 pretreatment tumor samples underwent TCRβ immunosequencing. Each arm's sequence ended with maintenance nivolumab.

The treatment: randomized to nivolumab then ipilimumab (arm A) or the reverse (arm B). Profiled with immunoSEQ multiplex PCR; TCRdb holds only in-frame clones, not every one. Of 6,500 or so clones in the sample, 25% to 30% were seen once. CDR3 length equals 16 residues. J was trimmed by 6 bases and V by 5 bases; bases with no gene match: 11. Germline V gene lookup returns CDR1 LNHDA and CDR2 SQIVND (reference sequence). The TCR sequence derives from a human donor with melanoma. This rearrangement joins TRBV19 to TRBJ2-7, with 12 bases lining up with TRBD2. Sequenced here: tumor tissue (inferred from file names), sampled from a patient given nivolumab and ipilimumab in sequence. The CDR3 bases are TGTGCCAGTAGTCCCCACGCTAGCGGGAGGGCCGGCGAGCAGTACTTC. Translating it yields CASSPHASGRAGEQYF. Complete variable domain (other parts from reference TRBV19 and TRBJ2-7): DGGITQSPKYLFRKEGQNVTLSCEQNLNHDAMYWYRQDPGQGLRLIYYSQIVNDFQKGDIAEGYSVSREKKESFPLTVTSAQKNPTAFYLCASSPHASGRAGEQYFGPGTRLTVT.